The TCR beta chain under discussion was sequenced for a study of lung T cells in sarcoidosis with Löfgren's syndrome. For the study at large: Analyses focused on Löfgren's syndrome patients.

This clonotype was seen ten or more times. The target antigen is unknown. TCRdb re-called the reads through MiXCR, storing one row per CDR3 protein. The sample has roughly 63,000 distinct CDR3 sequences, 21% seen once. Germline trimming cut 4 bases from V and 3 bases from J; bases unmatched to any gene: 3. Germline lookup yields CDR1 SGHTA and CDR2 FQGNSA. The CDR3 is 14 amino acids. Study conclusions and caveats: Sarcoidosis antigen recognition was only suggested, antigen unidentified. In alpha-beta pairs, TRAV12-1 favored TRBV2, and their CDR3s were homologous. Shared TRAV12-1 and TRBV2 CDR3 motifs across Löfgren's syndrome patients reportedly suggested public CD4+ TCRs.

The chain joins TRBV7-2 to TRBJ2-3; 8 bases are shared with TRBD1. The source material was CD4+ T cells from PBMCs. This sequence originates from a human donor with sarcoidosis (Löfgren's syndrome or another form), or a control subject (not recorded which). CDR3 in DNA: TGTGCCAGCAGCTCAGGACAGGGTACAGATACGCAGTATTTT. This translates into CASSSGQGTDTQYF.